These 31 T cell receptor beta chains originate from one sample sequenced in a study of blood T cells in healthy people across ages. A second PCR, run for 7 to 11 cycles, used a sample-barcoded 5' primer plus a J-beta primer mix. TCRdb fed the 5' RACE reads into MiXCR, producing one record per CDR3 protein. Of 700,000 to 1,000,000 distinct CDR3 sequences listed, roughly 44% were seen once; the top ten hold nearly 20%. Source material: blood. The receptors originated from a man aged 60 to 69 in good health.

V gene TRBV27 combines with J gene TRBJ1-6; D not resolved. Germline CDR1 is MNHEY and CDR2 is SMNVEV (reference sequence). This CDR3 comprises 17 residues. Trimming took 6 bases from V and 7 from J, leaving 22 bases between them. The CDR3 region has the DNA TGTGCCAGCAGAGGGTTGAAGGGCAGGCACCTGAATTCACCCCTCCACTTT. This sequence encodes CASRGLKGRHLNSPLHF.

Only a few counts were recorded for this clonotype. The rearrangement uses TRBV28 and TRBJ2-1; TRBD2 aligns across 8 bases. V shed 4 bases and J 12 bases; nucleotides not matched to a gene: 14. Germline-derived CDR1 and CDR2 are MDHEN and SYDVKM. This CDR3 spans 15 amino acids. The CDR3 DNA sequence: TGTGCCAGCAGTTCACAAAGCGGGGGCACCAGTGGGCAGTTCTTC. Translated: CASSSQSGGTSGQFF.

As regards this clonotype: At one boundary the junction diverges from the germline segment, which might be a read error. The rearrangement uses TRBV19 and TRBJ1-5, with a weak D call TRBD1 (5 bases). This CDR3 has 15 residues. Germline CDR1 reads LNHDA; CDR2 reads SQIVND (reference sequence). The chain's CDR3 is CASSNRDSHNQPPHF. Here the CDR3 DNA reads TGTGCCAGTAGTAACCGAGACAGTCACAATCAGCCCCCCCACTTT. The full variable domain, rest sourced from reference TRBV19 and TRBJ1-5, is DGGITQSPKYLFRKEGQNVTLSCEQNLNHDAMYWYRQDPGQGLRLIYYSQIVNDFQKGDIAEGYSVSREKKESFPLTVTSAQKNPTAFYLCASSNRDSHNQPPHFGDGTRLSIL.

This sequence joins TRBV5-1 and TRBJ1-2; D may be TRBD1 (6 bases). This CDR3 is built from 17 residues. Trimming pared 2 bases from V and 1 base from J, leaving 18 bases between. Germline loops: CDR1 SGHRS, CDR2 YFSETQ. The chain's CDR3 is CASSFDQGLKLNYGYTF. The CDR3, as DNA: TGCGCCAGCAGCTTTGACCAGGGGCTGAAGCTTAACTATGGCTACACCTTC.

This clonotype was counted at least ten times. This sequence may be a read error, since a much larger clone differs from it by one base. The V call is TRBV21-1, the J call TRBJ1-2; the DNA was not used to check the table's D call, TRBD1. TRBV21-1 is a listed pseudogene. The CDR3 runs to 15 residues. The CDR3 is CASSKGRTGNYGYTF. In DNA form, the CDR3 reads TGTGCCAGCAGCAAAGGGAGAACAGGCAACTATGGCTACACCTTC.

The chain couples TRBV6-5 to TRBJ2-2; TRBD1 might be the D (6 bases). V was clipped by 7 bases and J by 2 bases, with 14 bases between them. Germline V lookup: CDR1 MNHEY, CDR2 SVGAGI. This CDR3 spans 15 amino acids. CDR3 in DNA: TGTGCCAGCAATTCCGGGACAAGAAACACCGGGGAGCTGTTTTTT. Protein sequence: CASNSGTRNTGELFF.

This CDR3 reads CASSLIQGYEQYF. CDR3 DNA sequence: TGTGCCAGCAGTCTCATACAGGGCTACGAGCAGTACTTC. This chain joins TRBV7-2 and TRBJ2-7, with a tentative D call TRBD1 (6 bases). This CDR3 spans 13 amino acids. Trimming removed 6 bases from V and 3 bases from J, with 12 bases in between. Germline assignment: CDR1 SGHTA and CDR2 FQGNSA. The full variable domain, with the rest looked up from reference TRBV7-2 and TRBJ2-7, is GAGVSQSPSNKVTEKGKDVELRCDPISGHTALYWYRQSLGQGLEFLIYFQGNSAPDKSGLPSDRFSAERTGGSVSTLTIQRTQQEDSAVYLCASSLIQGYEQYFGPGTRLTVT.

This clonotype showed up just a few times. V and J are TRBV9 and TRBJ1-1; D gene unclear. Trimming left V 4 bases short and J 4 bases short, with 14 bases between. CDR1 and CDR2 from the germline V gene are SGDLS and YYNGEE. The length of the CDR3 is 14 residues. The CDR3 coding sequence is TGTGCCAGCAGCCCACGTACCCTGAGCACTGAAGCTTTCTTT. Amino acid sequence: CASSPRTLSTEAFF.

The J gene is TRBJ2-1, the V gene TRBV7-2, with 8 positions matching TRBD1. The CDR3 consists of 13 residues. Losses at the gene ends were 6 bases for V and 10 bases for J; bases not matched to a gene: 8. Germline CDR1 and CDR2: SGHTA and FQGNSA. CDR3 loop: CASSPTGAYEQFF. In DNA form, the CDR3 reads TGTGCCAGCAGTCCGACAGGGGCCTACGAGCAGTTCTTC.

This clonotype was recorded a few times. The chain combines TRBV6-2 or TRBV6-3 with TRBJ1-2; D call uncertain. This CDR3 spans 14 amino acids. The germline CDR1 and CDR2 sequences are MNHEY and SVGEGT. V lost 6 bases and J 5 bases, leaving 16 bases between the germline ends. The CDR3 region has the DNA TGTGCCAGCAGACTCCCAAGAAGTCTTTATGGCTACACCTTC. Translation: CASRLPRSLYGYTF.

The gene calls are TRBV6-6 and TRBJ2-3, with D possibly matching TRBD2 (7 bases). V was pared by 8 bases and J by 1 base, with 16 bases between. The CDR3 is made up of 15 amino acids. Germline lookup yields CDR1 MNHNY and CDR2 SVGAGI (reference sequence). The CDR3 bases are TGTGCCAGCCAGTCGGGGGGCGCGGGCACAGATACGCAGTATTTT. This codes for CASQSGGAGTDTQYF.

The CDR3 DNA sequence: TGTGCCAGCAGCTCGGACGGGAATGAGCAGTTCTTC. Amino acids: CASSSDGNEQFF. This chain uses TRBV7-2 with TRBJ2-1; the D is unclear. This CDR3 contains 12 residues. In germline, CDR1 is SGHTA, CDR2 FQGNSA. V was clipped by 4 bases and J by 7 bases, with 8 bases between them.

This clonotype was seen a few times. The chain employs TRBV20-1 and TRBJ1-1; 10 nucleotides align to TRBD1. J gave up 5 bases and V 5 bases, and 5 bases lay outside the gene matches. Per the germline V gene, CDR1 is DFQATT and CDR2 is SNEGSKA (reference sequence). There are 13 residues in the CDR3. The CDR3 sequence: CSAPGQGQTEAFF. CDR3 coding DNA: TGCAGTGCTCCGGGACAGGGGCAGACTGAAGCTTTCTTT.

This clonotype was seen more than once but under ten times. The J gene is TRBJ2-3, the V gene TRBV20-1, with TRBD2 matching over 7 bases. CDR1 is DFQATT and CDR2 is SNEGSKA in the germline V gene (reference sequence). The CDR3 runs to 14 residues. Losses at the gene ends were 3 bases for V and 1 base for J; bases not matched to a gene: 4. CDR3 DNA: TGCAGTGCTAGTTGGGGAGGGGGCACAGATACGCAGTATTTT. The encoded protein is CSASWGGGTDTQYF.

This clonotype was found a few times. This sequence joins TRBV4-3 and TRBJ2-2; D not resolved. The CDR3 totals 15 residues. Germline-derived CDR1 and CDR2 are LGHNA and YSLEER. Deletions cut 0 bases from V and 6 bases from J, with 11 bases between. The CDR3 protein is CASSQEGQFPGELFF. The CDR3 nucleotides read TGCGCCAGCAGCCAAGAGGGCCAGTTTCCCGGGGAGCTGTTTTTT.

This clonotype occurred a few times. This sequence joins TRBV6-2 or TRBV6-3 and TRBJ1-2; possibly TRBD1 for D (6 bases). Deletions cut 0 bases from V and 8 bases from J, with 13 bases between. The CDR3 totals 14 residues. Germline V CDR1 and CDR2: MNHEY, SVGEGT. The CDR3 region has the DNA TGTGCCAGCAGTTACTCGCAACAGGGCCAAGGCTACACCTTC. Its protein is CASSYSQQGQGYTF.

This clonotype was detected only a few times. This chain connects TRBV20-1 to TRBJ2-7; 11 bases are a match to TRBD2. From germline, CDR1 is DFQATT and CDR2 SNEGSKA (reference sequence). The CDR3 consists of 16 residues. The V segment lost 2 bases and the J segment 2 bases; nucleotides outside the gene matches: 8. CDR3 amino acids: CSARPSGGLATYEQYF. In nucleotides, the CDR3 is TGCAGTGCTAGACCTAGCGGGGGGCTGGCAACCTACGAGCAGTACTTC.

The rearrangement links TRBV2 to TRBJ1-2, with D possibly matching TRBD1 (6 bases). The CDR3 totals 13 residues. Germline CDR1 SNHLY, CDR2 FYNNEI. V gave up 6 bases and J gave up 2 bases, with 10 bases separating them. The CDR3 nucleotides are TGTGCCAGCAGATTAGACAGGAACTATGGCTACACCTTC. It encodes CASRLDRNYGYTF.

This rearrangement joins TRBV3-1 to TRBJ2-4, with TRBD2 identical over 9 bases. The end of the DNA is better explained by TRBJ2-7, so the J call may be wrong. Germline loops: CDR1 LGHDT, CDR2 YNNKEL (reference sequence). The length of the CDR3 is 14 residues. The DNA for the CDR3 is TGTGCCAGCCGTAGCGGGGGACGAGCCTACGAGCAGTACTTC. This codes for CASRSGGRAYEQYF.

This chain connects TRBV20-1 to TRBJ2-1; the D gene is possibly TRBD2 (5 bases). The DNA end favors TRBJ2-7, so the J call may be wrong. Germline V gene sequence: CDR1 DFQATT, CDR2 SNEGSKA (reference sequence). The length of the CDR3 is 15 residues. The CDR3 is CSALAPISSYNEQYF. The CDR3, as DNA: TGCAGTGCTTTAGCGCCCATAAGCTCCTACAATGAGCAGTACTTC.

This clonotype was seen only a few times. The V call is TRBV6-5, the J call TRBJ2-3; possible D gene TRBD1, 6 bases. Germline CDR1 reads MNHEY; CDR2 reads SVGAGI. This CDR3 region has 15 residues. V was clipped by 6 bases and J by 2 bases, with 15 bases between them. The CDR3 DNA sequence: TGTGCCAGCAGCTCCGGACAGCTAAACACAGATACGCAGTATTTT. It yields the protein CASSSGQLNTDTQYF.

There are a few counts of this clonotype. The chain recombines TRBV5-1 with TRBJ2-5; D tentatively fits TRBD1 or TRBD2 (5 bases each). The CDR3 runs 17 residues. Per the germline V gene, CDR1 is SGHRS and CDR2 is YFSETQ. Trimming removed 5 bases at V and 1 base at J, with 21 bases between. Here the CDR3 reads CASRTGAGGSSQETQYF. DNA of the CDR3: TGCGCCAGCAGGACCGGGGCCGGCGGGTCAAGCCAAGAGACCCAGTACTTC.

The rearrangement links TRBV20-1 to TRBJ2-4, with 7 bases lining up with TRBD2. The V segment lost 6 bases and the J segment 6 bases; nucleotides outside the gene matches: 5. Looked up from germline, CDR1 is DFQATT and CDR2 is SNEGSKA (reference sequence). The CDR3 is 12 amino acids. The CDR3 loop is CSAPWGGNIQYF. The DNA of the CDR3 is TGCAGTGCCCCCTGGGGGGGAAACATTCAGTACTTC.

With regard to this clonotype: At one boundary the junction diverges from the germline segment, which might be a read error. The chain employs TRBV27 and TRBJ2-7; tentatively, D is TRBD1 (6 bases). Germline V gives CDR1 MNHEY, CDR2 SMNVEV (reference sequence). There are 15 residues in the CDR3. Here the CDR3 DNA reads TGTGCCAGCAGCCCTCGGGCGACAGGACCCTACGGGCAGTACTTC. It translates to CASSPRATGPYGQYF.

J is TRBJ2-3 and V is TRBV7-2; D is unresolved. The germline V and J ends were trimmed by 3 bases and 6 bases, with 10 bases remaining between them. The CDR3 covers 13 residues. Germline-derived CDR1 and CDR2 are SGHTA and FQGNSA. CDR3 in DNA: TGTGCCAGCAGCTTTAGTAAAGGGGATACGCAGTATTTT. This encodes CASSFSKGDTQYF.

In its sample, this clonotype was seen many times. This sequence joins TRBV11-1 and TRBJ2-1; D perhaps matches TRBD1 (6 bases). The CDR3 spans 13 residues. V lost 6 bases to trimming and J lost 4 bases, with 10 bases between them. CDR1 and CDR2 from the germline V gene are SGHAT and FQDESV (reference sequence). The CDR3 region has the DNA TGTGCCAGCAGGATACAGGGTTACAATGAGCAGTTCTTC. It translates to CASRIQGYNEQFF.

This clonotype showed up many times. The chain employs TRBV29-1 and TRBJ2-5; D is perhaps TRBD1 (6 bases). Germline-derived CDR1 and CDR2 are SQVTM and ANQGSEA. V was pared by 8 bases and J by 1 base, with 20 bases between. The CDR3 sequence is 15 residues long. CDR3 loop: CSTLSRTGTQETQYF. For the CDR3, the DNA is TGCAGCACCCTATCGAGAACAGGGACCCAAGAGACCCAGTACTTC.

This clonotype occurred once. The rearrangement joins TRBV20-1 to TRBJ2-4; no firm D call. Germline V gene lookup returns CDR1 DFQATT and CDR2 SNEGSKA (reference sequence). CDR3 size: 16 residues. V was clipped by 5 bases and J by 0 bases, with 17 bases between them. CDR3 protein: CSAPVGENPAKNIQYF. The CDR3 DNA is TGCAGTGCTCCAGTGGGCGAGAACCCAGCCAAAAACATTCAGTACTTC.

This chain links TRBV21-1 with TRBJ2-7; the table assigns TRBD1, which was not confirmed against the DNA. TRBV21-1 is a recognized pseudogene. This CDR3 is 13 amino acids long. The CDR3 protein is CASSKGPTYEQYF. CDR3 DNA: TGTGCCAGCAGCAAGGGACCCACTTATGAGCAGTACTTC.

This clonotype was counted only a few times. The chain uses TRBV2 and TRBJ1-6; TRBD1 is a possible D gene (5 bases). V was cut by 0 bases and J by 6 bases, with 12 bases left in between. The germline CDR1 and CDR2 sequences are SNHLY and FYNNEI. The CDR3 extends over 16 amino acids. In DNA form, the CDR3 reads TGTGCCAGCAGTGAAGCGTCGGGACGGAGTAATTCACCCCTCCACTTT. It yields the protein CASSEASGRSNSPLHF. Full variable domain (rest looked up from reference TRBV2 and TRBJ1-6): EPEVTQTPSHQVTQMGQEVILRCVPISNHLYFYWYRQILGQKVEFLVSFYNNEISEKSEIFDDQFSVERPDGSNFTLKIRSTKLEDSAMYFCASSEASGRSNSPLHFGNGTRLTVT.

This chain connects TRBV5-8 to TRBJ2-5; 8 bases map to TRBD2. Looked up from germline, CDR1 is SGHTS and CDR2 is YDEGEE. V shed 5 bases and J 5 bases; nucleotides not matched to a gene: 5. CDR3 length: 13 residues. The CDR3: CASSREGPETQYF. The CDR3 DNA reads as TGTGCCAGCAGTCGGGAGGGCCCGGAGACCCAGTACTTC.